Sequencing of this TCR beta chain was carried out in a study of regulatory T cells in long-lasting Graves disease. Overall study results and limits: Favored gene segments in persistent disease were TRBV28, TRBJ1-2 and TRBJ2-5. Accuracy may have been reduced by the small sample size.

Researchers made TCR beta libraries by using iRepertoire HTBI primers and running Arm-PCR on CDR3 regions. Original handling: Gene usage covered 55 to 70 TRBV and more than 13 TRBJ segments. Each CDR3 protein gets one entry after TCRdb re-called the multiplex PCR reads with MiXCR. The V and J calls, along with clone size, are taken from TCRdb and not from the paper's own processing. The data hold some 430,000 distinct CDR3 sequences, with 20% to 25% observed a single time. This clonotype occurred many times. Its antigen is not known. Trimming took 0 bases from V and 7 from J; bases not matched to a gene: 7. Germline lookup yields CDR1 GTSNPN and CDR2 SVGIG (reference sequence). CDR3 length: 14 residues. As to time point: persistent/refractory GD, antithyroid drugs over 5 years with positive TRAb. PBMC RNA served as the TCR library source.

The sequence came from a female donor with Graves disease. The sample was peripheral blood mononuclear cells (PBMCs), taken when the disease was refractory, from a patient treated with antithyroid drugs. The chain couples TRBV30 to TRBJ2-7; 9 nucleotides agree with TRBD2. CDR3: CAWSVGGGALEQYF. In DNA, the CDR3 is TGTGCCTGGAGTGTTGGCGGGGGGGCGCTTGAGCAGTACTTC.